What follows are 2 T cell receptor beta chains derived from one specimen sequenced in a study of cytomegalovirus exposure and HLA in healthy donors. Both 60 Vbeta primers and 13 Jbeta primers went into the PCR. TCRdb keeps only in-frame clones here, not all; method: immunoSEQ multiplex PCR. The sample includes about 160,000 clones, roughly 76% seen only once; the top ten take about 1.3%. The sample taken for sequencing was PBMCs. The receptors shown here come from a man in his sixties in good health and CMV-seronegative.

The V call is TRBV19, the J call TRBJ2-5; 8 bases are a match to TRBD1. Per the germline V gene, CDR1 is LNHDA and CDR2 is SQIVND (reference sequence). Trimming removed 4 bases from V and 5 bases from J; junction bases left unmatched: 12. There are 16 residues in the CDR3. The CDR3 nucleotides are TGTGCCAGTAGTAGGAGCGGACAGGGCGGCCAGGAGACCCAGTACTTC. This translates into CASSRSGQGGQETQYF. Based on the CDR3 plus reference TRBV19 and TRBJ2-5, the full variable domain is DGGITQSPKYLFRKEGQNVTLSCEQNLNHDAMYWYRQDPGQGLRLIYYSQIVNDFQKGDIAEGYSVSREKKESFPLTVTSAQKNPTAFYLCASSRSGQGGQETQYFGPGTRLLVL.

The rearrangement uses TRBV14 and TRBJ2-1; 8 positions match TRBD2. Germline-derived CDR1 and CDR2 are SGHDN and FVKESK. CDR3 length: 14 residues. V dropped 4 bases and J dropped 7; count of bases not matched to a gene: 6. The CDR3 loop is CASSPILAGNEQFF. The CDR3 DNA reads as TGTGCCAGCAGCCCTATCCTAGCGGGTAATGAGCAGTTCTTC.